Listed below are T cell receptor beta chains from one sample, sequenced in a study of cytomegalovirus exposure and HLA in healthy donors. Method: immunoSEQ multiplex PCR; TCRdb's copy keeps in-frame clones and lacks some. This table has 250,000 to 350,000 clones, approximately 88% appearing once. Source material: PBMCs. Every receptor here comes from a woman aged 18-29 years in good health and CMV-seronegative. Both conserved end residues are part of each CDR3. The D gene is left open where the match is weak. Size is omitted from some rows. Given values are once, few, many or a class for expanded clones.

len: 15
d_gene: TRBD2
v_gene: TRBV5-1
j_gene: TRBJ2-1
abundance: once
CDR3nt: TGCGCCAGCAGCTTTTCGGGAGGGCGGGACAATGAGCAGTTCTTC
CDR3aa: CASSFSGGRDNEQFF

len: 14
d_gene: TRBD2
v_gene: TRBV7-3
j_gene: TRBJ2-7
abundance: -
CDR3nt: TGTGCCAGCAGCTTTACTAGCGGGAGCGGCGAGCAGTACTTC
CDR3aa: CASSFTSGSGEQYF

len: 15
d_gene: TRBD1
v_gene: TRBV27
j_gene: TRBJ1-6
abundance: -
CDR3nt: TGTGCCAGCAGTTTATCGGGACAGCTAAATTCACCCCTCCACTTT
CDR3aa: CASSLSGQLNSPLHF

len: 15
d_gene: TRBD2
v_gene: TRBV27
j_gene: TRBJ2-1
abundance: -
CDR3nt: TGTGCCAGCAGTCAAGGACTAGCGGGAGTAGGGGAGCAGTTCTTC
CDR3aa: CASSQGLAGVGEQFF

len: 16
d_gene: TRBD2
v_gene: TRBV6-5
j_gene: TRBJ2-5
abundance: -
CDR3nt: TGTGCCAGCAGTTACGGGGATAGCGGGGGGCTAGGGGCCCAGTACTTC
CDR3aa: CASSYGDSGGLGAQYF

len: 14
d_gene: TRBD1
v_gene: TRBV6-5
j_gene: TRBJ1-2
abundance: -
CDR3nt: TGTGCCAGCAGTAGACAGGGTTCTTTCCAGGGCTACACCTTC
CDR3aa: CASSRQGSFQGYTF

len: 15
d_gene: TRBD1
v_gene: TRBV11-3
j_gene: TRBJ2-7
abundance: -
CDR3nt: TGTGCCAGCTCCCAGACAGGGAATTCTTCCTACGAGCAGTACTTC
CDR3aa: CASSQTGNSSYEQYF

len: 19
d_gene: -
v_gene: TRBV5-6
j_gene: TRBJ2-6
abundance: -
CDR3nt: TGTGCCAGCAGCTTTTGGGCCGGGGACAAGATTGCTGGGGCCAACGTCCTGACTTTC
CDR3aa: CASSFWAGDKIAGANVLTF

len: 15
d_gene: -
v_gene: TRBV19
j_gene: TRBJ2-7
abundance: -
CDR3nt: TGTGCCAGTAGTATTCTTGAGGGAGACACCTACGAGCAGTACTTC
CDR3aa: CASSILEGDTYEQYF

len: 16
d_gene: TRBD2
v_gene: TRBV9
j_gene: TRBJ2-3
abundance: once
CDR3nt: TGTGCCAGCAGCGAACTAGCGGGAGGGATCACAGATACGCAGTATTTT
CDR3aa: CASSELAGGITDTQYF

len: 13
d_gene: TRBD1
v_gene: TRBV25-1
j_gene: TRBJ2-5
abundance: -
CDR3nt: TGTGCCAGCAGTGTAGGGGGCGGGGAGACCCAGTACTTC
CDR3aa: CASSVGGGETQYF

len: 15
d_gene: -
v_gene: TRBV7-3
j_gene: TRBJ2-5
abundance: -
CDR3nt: TGTGCCAGCAGCTTAGGCGTGACAGCCCAAGAGACCCAGTACTTC
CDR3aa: CASSLGVTAQETQYF

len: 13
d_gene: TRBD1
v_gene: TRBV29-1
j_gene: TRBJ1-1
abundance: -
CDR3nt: TGCAGCGGCAAACAGGGGATTTTCTCTGAAGCTTTCTTT
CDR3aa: CSGKQGIFSEAFF

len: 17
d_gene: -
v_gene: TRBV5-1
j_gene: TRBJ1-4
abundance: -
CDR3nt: TGCGCCAGCAGCTGGGGGACATACGGTCTTACTAATGAAAAACTGTTTTTT
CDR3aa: CASSWGTYGLTNEKLFF

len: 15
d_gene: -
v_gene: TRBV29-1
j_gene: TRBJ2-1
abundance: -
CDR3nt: TGCAGCGTCGGCCGGGGGGCCATAGGAGGGAATGAGCAGTTCTTC
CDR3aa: CSVGRGAIGGNEQFF

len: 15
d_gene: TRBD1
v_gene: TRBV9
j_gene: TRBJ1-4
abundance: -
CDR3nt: TGTGCCAGCAGCACCCGGACAGGGACGGGGGAAAAACTGTTTTTT
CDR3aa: CASSTRTGTGEKLFF

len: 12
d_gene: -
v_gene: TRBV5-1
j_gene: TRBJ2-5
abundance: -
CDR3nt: TGCGCCAGCAGAGACAGGTTGAGGGCCCAGTACTTC
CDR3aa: CASRDRLRAQYF

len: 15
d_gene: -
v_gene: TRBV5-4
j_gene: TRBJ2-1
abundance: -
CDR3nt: TGTGCCAGCAGCTTGTCTAGGGGAAATGGGAATGAGCAGTTCTTC
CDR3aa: CASSLSRGNGNEQFF

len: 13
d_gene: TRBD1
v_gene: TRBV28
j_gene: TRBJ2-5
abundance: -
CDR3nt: TGTGCCAGCAGAACCGGGACAGGCGAGACCCAGTACTTC
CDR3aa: CASRTGTGETQYF

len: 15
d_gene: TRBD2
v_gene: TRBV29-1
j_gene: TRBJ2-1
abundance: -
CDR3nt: TGCAGCGTTGGGGAGAGGACTAGCGGAGACAATGAGCAGTTCTTC
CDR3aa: CSVGERTSGDNEQFF

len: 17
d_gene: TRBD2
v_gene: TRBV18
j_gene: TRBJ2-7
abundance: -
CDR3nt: TGTGCCAGCTCACCACCCCGAGGCGGGAGAGGGTACTACGAGCAGTACTTC
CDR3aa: CASSPPRGGRGYYEQYF

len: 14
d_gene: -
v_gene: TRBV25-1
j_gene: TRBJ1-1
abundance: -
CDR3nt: TGTGCCAGCGAGAACGGTGGAGGCGGCCCTGAAGCTTTCTTT
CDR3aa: CASENGGGGPEAFF

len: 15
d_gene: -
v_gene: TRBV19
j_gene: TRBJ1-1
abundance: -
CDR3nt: TGTGCCAGTAGTATAGATCTAGGGGGGGACACTGAAGCTTTCTTT
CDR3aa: CASSIDLGGDTEAFF

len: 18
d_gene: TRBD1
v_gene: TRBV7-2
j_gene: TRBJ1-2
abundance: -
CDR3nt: TGTGCCAGCAGCTTAAACGACCAGGGGGCAGAAGCTAACTATGGCTACACCTTC
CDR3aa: CASSLNDQGAEANYGYTF

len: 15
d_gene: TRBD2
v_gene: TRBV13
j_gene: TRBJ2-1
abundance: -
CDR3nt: TGTGCCAGCAGCCCCTGGACTAGCGGGAGGCCGGGGCAGTTCTTC
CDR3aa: CASSPWTSGRPGQFF

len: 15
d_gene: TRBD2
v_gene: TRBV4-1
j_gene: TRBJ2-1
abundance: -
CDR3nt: TGCGCCAGCAGCCAGGGACTACATAACGACGGTGAGCAGTTCTTC
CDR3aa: CASSQGLHNDGEQFF

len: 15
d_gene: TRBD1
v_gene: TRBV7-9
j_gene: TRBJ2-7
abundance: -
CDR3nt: TGTGCCAGCAGCTTAGGACAGGGGGCGAGTAACGAGCAGTACTTC
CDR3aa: CASSLGQGASNEQYF

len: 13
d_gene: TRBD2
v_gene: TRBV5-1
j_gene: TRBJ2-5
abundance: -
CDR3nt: TGCGCCAGCATGGTAGCGGGAATAGAGACCCAGTACTTC
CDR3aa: CASMVAGIETQYF

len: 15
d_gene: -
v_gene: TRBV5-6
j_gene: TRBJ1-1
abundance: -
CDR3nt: TGTGCCAGCAGCCGGGACAAGGGAAGAAGTACTGAAGCTTTCTTT
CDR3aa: CASSRDKGRSTEAFF

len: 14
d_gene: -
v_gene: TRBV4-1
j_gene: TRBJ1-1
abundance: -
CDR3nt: TGCGCCAGCAGCCTGGGTAGGCTCAGCGCTGAAGCTTTCTTT
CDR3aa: CASSLGRLSAEAFF

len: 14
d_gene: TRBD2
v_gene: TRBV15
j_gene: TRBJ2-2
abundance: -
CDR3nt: TGTGCCACCAGCAGGGGACTAGAGGCCGGGGAGCTGTTTTTT
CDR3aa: CATSRGLEAGELFF

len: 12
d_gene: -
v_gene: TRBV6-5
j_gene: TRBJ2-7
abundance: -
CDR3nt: TGTGCCAGCAGCACCGGGACACGCGAGCAGTACTTC
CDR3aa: CASSTGTREQYF

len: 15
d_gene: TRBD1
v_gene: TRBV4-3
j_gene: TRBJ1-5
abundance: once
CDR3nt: TGCGCCAGCAGCCAAGAAGGGGGCACTAATCAGCCCCAGCATTTT
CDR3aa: CASSQEGGTNQPQHF

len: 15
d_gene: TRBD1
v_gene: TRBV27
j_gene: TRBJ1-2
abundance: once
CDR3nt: TGTGCCAGCAGGGGGGGACAGGGACTTAACTATGGCTACACCTTC
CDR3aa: CASRGGQGLNYGYTF

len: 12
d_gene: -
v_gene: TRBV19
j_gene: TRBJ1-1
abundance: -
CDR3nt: TGTGCCAGTCGGGGAGAGGCAGTTGAAGCTTTCTTT
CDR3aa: CASRGEAVEAFF

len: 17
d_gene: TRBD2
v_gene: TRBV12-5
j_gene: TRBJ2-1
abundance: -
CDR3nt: TGTGCTAGTGGCCGGTCCGAGACTAGCGGTTCTTACAATGAGCAGTTCTTC
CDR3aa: CASGRSETSGSYNEQFF

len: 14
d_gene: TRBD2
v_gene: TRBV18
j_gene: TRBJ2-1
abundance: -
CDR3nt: TGTGCCAGCTCACCAGCAGCGGGACGTCATGAGCAGTTCTTC
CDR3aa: CASSPAAGRHEQFF

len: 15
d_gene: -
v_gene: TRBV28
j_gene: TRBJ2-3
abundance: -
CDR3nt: TGTGCCACCACGGACGCGGGGGCCGGGACAGATACGCAGTATTTT
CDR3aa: CATTDAGAGTDTQYF

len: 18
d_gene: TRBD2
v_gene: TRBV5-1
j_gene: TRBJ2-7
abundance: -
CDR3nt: TGCGCCAGCAGCTCAGCCGGGACTAGCGACCCTTTAGTGGGCGAGCAGTACTTC
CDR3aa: CASSSAGTSDPLVGEQYF

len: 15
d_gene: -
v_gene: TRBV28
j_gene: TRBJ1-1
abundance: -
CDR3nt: TGTGCCAGCAGAAAAGTACCGACAGGATCCGCTGAAGCTTTCTTT
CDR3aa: CASRKVPTGSAEAFF

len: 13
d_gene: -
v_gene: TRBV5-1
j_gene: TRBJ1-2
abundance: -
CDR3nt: TGCGCCAGCAGCTTGAACACCCAGAATGGCTACACCTTC
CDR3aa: CASSLNTQNGYTF

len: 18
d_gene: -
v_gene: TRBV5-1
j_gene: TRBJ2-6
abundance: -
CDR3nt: TGCGCCAGCAGCTCCTCGACAGAACTCGGCTCTGGGGCCAACGTCCTGACTTTC
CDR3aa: CASSSSTELGSGANVLTF

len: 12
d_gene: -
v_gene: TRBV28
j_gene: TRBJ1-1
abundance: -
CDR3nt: TGTGCCAGCAGCCCCGACAGGAATGAAGCTTTCTTT
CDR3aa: CASSPDRNEAFF

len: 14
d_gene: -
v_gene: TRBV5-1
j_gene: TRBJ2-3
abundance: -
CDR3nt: TGCGCCAGCAGCTTGGATCGAGCGGCAGATACGCAGTATTTT
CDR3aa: CASSLDRAADTQYF

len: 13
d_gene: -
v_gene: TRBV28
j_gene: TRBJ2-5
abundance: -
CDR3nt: TGTGCCAGCAGTTTGGCCGCCGCCGGGGCCCAGTACTTC
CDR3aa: CASSLAAAGAQYF

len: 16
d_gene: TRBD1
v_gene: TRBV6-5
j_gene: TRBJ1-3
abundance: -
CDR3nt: TGTGCCAGCAGTTACGGGACAGGGCCGCCTGGAAACACCATATATTTT
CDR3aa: CASSYGTGPPGNTIYF

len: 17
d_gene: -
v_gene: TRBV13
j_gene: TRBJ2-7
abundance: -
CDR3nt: TGTGCCAGCAGCTTGGGACAGGGCCTAGCGGGATCCTACGAGCAGTACTTC
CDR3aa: CASSLGQGLAGSYEQYF

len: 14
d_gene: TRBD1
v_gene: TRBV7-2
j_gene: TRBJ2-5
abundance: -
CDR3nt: TGTGCCAGCAGCCGGGACAGGGGGCCAGAGACCCAGTACTTC
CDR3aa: CASSRDRGPETQYF

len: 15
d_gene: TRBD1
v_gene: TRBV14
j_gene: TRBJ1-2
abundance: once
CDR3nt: TGTGCCAGCAGCCAAGTAGCAGGGGGCCCGGGTGGCTACACCTTC
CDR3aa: CASSQVAGGPGGYTF

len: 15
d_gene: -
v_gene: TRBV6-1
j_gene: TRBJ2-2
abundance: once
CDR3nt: TGTGCCAGCAGTGCCAAAACAGGTCTTGGCGGGGAGCTGTTTTTT
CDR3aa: CASSAKTGLGGELFF

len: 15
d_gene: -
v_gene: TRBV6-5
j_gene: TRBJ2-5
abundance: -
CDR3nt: TGTGCCAGCTCCAGTGCAGGGGTTGGGCAAGAGACCCAGTACTTC
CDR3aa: CASSSAGVGQETQYF

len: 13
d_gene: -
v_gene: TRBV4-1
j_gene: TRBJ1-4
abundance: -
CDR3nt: TGCGCCAGCAGCCAAGAGTATTCGGGGAAACTGTTTTTT
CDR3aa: CASSQEYSGKLFF

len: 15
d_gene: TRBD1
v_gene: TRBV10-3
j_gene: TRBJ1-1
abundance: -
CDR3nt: TGTGCCACCACGGACAGGCTGGAATGGAACACTGAAGCTTTCTTT
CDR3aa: CATTDRLEWNTEAFF

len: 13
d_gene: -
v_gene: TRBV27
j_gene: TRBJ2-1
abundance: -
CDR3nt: TGTGCCAGCAGTCCGCCGACTCTCAATGAGCAGTTCTTC
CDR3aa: CASSPPTLNEQFF

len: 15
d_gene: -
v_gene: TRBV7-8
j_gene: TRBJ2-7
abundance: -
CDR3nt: TGTGCCAGCAGCTTAGAACCGACAGAGTCCTACGAGCAGTACTTC
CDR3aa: CASSLEPTESYEQYF

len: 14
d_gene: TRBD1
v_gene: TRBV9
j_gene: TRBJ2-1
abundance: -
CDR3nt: TGTGCCAGCAGCGTAGTTAACAGGGGGGATGAGCAGTTCTTC
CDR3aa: CASSVVNRGDEQFF

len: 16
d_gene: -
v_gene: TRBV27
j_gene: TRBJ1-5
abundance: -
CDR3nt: TGTGCCAGCAGTCCGAGACCGGGGGGATTCAATCAGCCCCAGCATTTT
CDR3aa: CASSPRPGGFNQPQHF

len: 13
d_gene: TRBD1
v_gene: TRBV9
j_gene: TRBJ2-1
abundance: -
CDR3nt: TGTGCCAGCAGCGCCGGGACAGGGAATGAGCAGTTCTTC
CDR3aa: CASSAGTGNEQFF

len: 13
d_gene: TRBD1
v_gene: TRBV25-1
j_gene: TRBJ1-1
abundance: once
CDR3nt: TGTGCCAGCAGTGAATCGAGAGGACAGGGAGCTTTCTTT
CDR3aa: CASSESRGQGAFF